These T cell receptor beta chains were read from a single sample in a study of T cell responses to AZD1222 COVID-19 vaccine. Libraries were prepared by immunoSEQ multiplex PCR; TCRdb keeps only in-frame clonotypes and omits some of them. The table includes 120,000 to 150,000 clones, roughly 92% detected once. The material sequenced was peripheral blood, taken 28 days after the second AZD1222 dose. The receptors shown here come from an adult who received the AZD1222 COVID-19 vaccine. The CDR3 runs from the conserved cysteine through the conserved F or W. A D gene is named only where the DNA matches it firmly. A row's size may be missing; if present it is once, few, many or a size class.

v_gene: TRBV4-1
j_gene: TRBJ1-1
d_gene: NA
abundance: NA
CDR3nt: TGCGCCAGCAGCTCAGACACAGGGAGTGAAGCTTTCTTT
CDR3aa: CASSSDTGSEAFF

v_gene: TRBV7-9
j_gene: TRBJ1-6
d_gene: NA
abundance: NA
CDR3nt: TGTGCCAGCAGCACCGGGCAGAATAATTCACCCCTCCACTTT
CDR3aa: CASSTGQNNSPLHF

v_gene: TRBV28
j_gene: TRBJ2-1
d_gene: TRBD1
abundance: NA
CDR3nt: TGTGCCAGCAGTTGGGGACAGGGGAGGAATGAGCAGTTCTTC
CDR3aa: CASSWGQGRNEQFF

v_gene: TRBV3-1/TRBV3-2
j_gene: TRBJ1-5
d_gene: NA
abundance: NA
CDR3nt: TGTGCCAGCTCTCAGACAGAGGGCAATCAGCCCCAGCATTTT
CDR3aa: CASSQTEGNQPQHF

v_gene: TRBV20-1
j_gene: TRBJ2-4
d_gene: TRBD1
abundance: NA
CDR3nt: TGCAGTGCTAGTTTTGTGACAGGGGCCGGAAACATTCAGTACTTC
CDR3aa: CSASFVTGAGNIQYF

v_gene: TRBV19
j_gene: TRBJ2-1
d_gene: TRBD2
abundance: NA
CDR3nt: TGTGCCAGTAGTGTCTTTGCGGGAGGCGACAATGAGCAGTTCTTC
CDR3aa: CASSVFAGGDNEQFF

v_gene: TRBV5-1
j_gene: TRBJ2-1
d_gene: NA
abundance: NA
CDR3nt: TGCGCCAGCAGCTTCCTAAATGAGCAGTTCTTC
CDR3aa: CASSFLNEQFF

v_gene: TRBV27
j_gene: TRBJ2-3
d_gene: NA
abundance: NA
CDR3nt: TGTGCCAGCAGGAGTGGGGTTGACGCACGAGATACGCAGTATTTT
CDR3aa: CASRSGVDARDTQYF

v_gene: TRBV19
j_gene: TRBJ1-5
d_gene: NA
abundance: NA
CDR3nt: TGTGCCAGTAGGCGACAGCGAGATAGCAATCAGCCCCAGCATTTT
CDR3aa: CASRRQRDSNQPQHF

v_gene: TRBV2
j_gene: TRBJ1-3
d_gene: NA
abundance: NA
CDR3nt: TGTGCCAGCAGTTTAGCCGACTCTGGAAACACCATATATTTT
CDR3aa: CASSLADSGNTIYF

v_gene: TRBV10-3
j_gene: TRBJ1-5
d_gene: NA
abundance: NA
CDR3nt: TGTGCCAGCACAGGGCAGGGCAATCAGCCCCAGCATTTT
CDR3aa: CASTGQGNQPQHF

v_gene: TRBV6-4
j_gene: TRBJ2-1
d_gene: TRBD2
abundance: once
CDR3nt: TGTGCCAGCAGTGAGGGAGCGGGGGGCCCCTACAATGAGCAGTTCTTC
CDR3aa: CASSEGAGGPYNEQFF

v_gene: TRBV28
j_gene: TRBJ1-5
d_gene: NA
abundance: NA
CDR3nt: TGTGCCAGCAGTTTAGGAGGGGGGTGGAATCAGCCCCAGCATTTT
CDR3aa: CASSLGGGWNQPQHF

v_gene: TRBV5-1
j_gene: TRBJ2-2
d_gene: TRBD2
abundance: NA
CDR3nt: TGCGCCAGCAGCTTTGATAGCGGGGGGGCGAACACCGGGGAGCTGTTTTTT
CDR3aa: CASSFDSGGANTGELFF

v_gene: TRBV5-4
j_gene: TRBJ1-2
d_gene: NA
abundance: NA
CDR3nt: TGTGCCAGCAGGACATACGGGACGGGAGTCTATGGCTACACCTTC
CDR3aa: CASRTYGTGVYGYTF

v_gene: TRBV11-3
j_gene: TRBJ2-1
d_gene: NA
abundance: NA
CDR3nt: TGTGCCAGCAGCCGGTTCGGGGGGCCTGAGAGCAATGAGCAGTTCTTC
CDR3aa: CASSRFGGPESNEQFF

v_gene: TRBV5-6
j_gene: TRBJ1-1
d_gene: TRBD1
abundance: once
CDR3nt: TGTGCCAGCAGCCGCGGACAGGGGGTAGGAGCTTTCTTT
CDR3aa: CASSRGQGVGAFF

v_gene: TRBV2
j_gene: TRBJ1-1
d_gene: NA
abundance: NA
CDR3nt: TGTGCCAGTATGGCGGGGCCCGCGAACACTGAAGCTTTCTTT
CDR3aa: CASMAGPANTEAFF

v_gene: TRBV19
j_gene: TRBJ1-2
d_gene: TRBD1
abundance: NA
CDR3nt: TGTGCCAGTAGTATAGGCGGACAGGCCCACCTTTATGGCTACACCTTC
CDR3aa: CASSIGGQAHLYGYTF

v_gene: TRBV27
j_gene: TRBJ1-1
d_gene: TRBD1
abundance: NA
CDR3nt: TGTGCCAGCAGTTCAGGGGGTATGAACACTGAAGCTTTCTTT
CDR3aa: CASSSGGMNTEAFF

v_gene: TRBV6-5
j_gene: TRBJ2-1
d_gene: NA
abundance: NA
CDR3nt: TGTGCCAGCAGTTACTCTGGGGAACCCTACAATGAGCAGTTCTTC
CDR3aa: CASSYSGEPYNEQFF

v_gene: TRBV11-2
j_gene: TRBJ1-2
d_gene: TRBD1
abundance: NA
CDR3nt: TGTGCCAGCATCCAACCCCGGGACAGTTACTATGGCTACACCTTC
CDR3aa: CASIQPRDSYYGYTF

v_gene: TRBV5-1
j_gene: TRBJ1-5
d_gene: NA
abundance: NA
CDR3nt: TGCGCCAGCAGCTTGGATGGCCTGAGCAATCAGCCCCAGCATTTT
CDR3aa: CASSLDGLSNQPQHF

v_gene: TRBV11-2
j_gene: TRBJ1-4
d_gene: NA
abundance: NA
CDR3nt: TGTGCCAGCAGCCTAGGGGCGGGCTCAGGGAGACCTAATGAAAAACTGTTTTTT
CDR3aa: CASSLGAGSGRPNEKLFF

v_gene: TRBV27
j_gene: TRBJ1-3
d_gene: NA
abundance: NA
CDR3nt: TGTGCCAGCAGTTCGACGGGACCCCCGGGGGGAAACACCATATATTTT
CDR3aa: CASSSTGPPGGNTIYF

v_gene: TRBV19
j_gene: TRBJ2-3
d_gene: NA
abundance: NA
CDR3nt: TGTGCCAGTAGCCCACGCCGTGGAGGGGACACAGATACGCAGTATTTT
CDR3aa: CASSPRRGGDTDTQYF

v_gene: TRBV7-2
j_gene: TRBJ2-2
d_gene: NA
abundance: NA
CDR3nt: TGTGCCAGCAGCTACCTCACCGGGGAGCTGTTTTTT
CDR3aa: CASSYLTGELFF

v_gene: TRBV6-6
j_gene: TRBJ1-5
d_gene: TRBD1
abundance: NA
CDR3nt: TGTGCCAGCAGTTACAGAGGGGGCGATCAGCCCCAGCATTTT
CDR3aa: CASSYRGGDQPQHF

v_gene: TRBV5-6
j_gene: TRBJ1-5
d_gene: NA
abundance: NA
CDR3nt: TGTGCCAGCAGCTTGTCAGGGGATGGGCAGCCCCAGCATTTT
CDR3aa: CASSLSGDGQPQHF

v_gene: TRBV19
j_gene: TRBJ1-3
d_gene: NA
abundance: NA
CDR3nt: TGTGCCAGTAGTAAGGCAACCTCTGGAAACACCATATATTTT
CDR3aa: CASSKATSGNTIYF

v_gene: TRBV10-2
j_gene: TRBJ2-2
d_gene: NA
abundance: NA
CDR3nt: TGCGCCAGTGGGGAGTTTGCGAACACCGGGGAGCTGTTTTTT
CDR3aa: CASGEFANTGELFF

v_gene: TRBV4-2
j_gene: TRBJ2-1
d_gene: NA
abundance: few
CDR3nt: TGTGCCAGCAGCCAAGATCGCGGCGCCATCCCATACAATGAGCAGTTCTTC
CDR3aa: CASSQDRGAIPYNEQFF

v_gene: TRBV19
j_gene: TRBJ1-3
d_gene: NA
abundance: NA
CDR3nt: TGTGCCAGTAGTACCCGAGAGGGAAACACCATATATTTT
CDR3aa: CASSTREGNTIYF

v_gene: TRBV7-2
j_gene: TRBJ1-1
d_gene: NA
abundance: NA
CDR3nt: TGTGCCAGCAGCCTACAGGGCTTGAACACTGAAGCTTTCTTT
CDR3aa: CASSLQGLNTEAFF

v_gene: TRBV5-1
j_gene: TRBJ1-1
d_gene: NA
abundance: NA
CDR3nt: TGCGCCAGCAGCTTGACAGGGATAAACACTGAAGCTTTCTTT
CDR3aa: CASSLTGINTEAFF

v_gene: TRBV2
j_gene: TRBJ1-3
d_gene: NA
abundance: NA
CDR3nt: TGTGCCCGAAAAGGGTCGGGGGGCGCGGGAGGAAACACCATATATTTT
CDR3aa: CARKGSGGAGGNTIYF

v_gene: TRBV27
j_gene: TRBJ1-1
d_gene: NA
abundance: NA
CDR3nt: TGTGCCAGCAGTTGGGGGACGGAGAACACTGAAGCTTTCTTT
CDR3aa: CASSWGTENTEAFF

v_gene: TRBV19
j_gene: TRBJ1-2
d_gene: NA
abundance: NA
CDR3nt: TGTGCCAGTAACCCACTCACAGGGAACTATGGCTACACCTTC
CDR3aa: CASNPLTGNYGYTF

v_gene: TRBV6-2/TRBV6-3
j_gene: TRBJ1-1
d_gene: TRBD1
abundance: NA
CDR3nt: TGTGCCAGCAGTGACAGGGGGATGAACACTGAAGCTTTCTTT
CDR3aa: CASSDRGMNTEAFF

v_gene: TRBV6-5
j_gene: TRBJ1-1
d_gene: NA
abundance: NA
CDR3nt: TGTGCCAGCAGTTACTTTTCGGGGGCATCGAACACTGAAGCTTTCTTT
CDR3aa: CASSYFSGASNTEAFF

v_gene: TRBV18
j_gene: TRBJ2-3
d_gene: NA
abundance: NA
CDR3nt: TGTGCCAGCTCACCACCGAGCACAGATACGCAGTATTTT
CDR3aa: CASSPPSTDTQYF

v_gene: TRBV19
j_gene: TRBJ1-2
d_gene: TRBD1
abundance: once
CDR3nt: TGTGCCAGTAACCCACAGGGGAAGGGCGGCTACACCTTC
CDR3aa: CASNPQGKGGYTF

v_gene: TRBV5-8
j_gene: TRBJ1-5
d_gene: TRBD1
abundance: NA
CDR3nt: TGTGCCAGCAGCGGGACAGGGGGACAGCCCCAGCATTTT
CDR3aa: CASSGTGGQPQHF

v_gene: TRBV10-3
j_gene: TRBJ1-1
d_gene: NA
abundance: NA
CDR3nt: TGTGCCATCAGGGCCTCTATGGAGAACACTGAAGCTTTCTTT
CDR3aa: CAIRASMENTEAFF

v_gene: TRBV7-2
j_gene: TRBJ1-1
d_gene: NA
abundance: NA
CDR3nt: TGTGCCAGCAGCTTAGTTCACGAAACGGGGGCTTTCTTT
CDR3aa: CASSLVHETGAFF

v_gene: TRBV28
j_gene: TRBJ1-2
d_gene: TRBD1
abundance: NA
CDR3nt: TGTGCCAGCAGTCCCGACAGGGGCCGGGGCTACACCTTC
CDR3aa: CASSPDRGRGYTF

v_gene: TRBV10-1
j_gene: TRBJ2-7
d_gene: NA
abundance: NA
CDR3nt: TGCGCCAGCAGTGAGTCACCTGGCTACGAGCAGTACTTC
CDR3aa: CASSESPGYEQYF

v_gene: TRBV14
j_gene: TRBJ1-4
d_gene: NA
abundance: NA
CDR3nt: TGTGCCAGCAGCCAAGACCCAGGGCGGGCCAATGAAAAACTGTTTTTT
CDR3aa: CASSQDPGRANEKLFF

v_gene: TRBV7-2
j_gene: TRBJ2-1
d_gene: TRBD2
abundance: NA
CDR3nt: TGTGCCAGCAGCTTAGCGCGAGAGGGACTAGCGGGGTTCGGGCAGTTCTTC
CDR3aa: CASSLAREGLAGFGQFF

v_gene: TRBV6-6
j_gene: TRBJ1-4
d_gene: NA
abundance: NA
CDR3nt: TGTGCCAGCACCCCGGCTATCGCAACTAATGAAAAACTGTTTTTT
CDR3aa: CASTPAIATNEKLFF

v_gene: TRBV19
j_gene: TRBJ1-1
d_gene: TRBD1
abundance: NA
CDR3nt: TGTGCCAGTAGTCCCCGGACAGGGCCGGGCACTGAAGCTTTCTTT
CDR3aa: CASSPRTGPGTEAFF

v_gene: TRBV6-6
j_gene: TRBJ1-3
d_gene: TRBD1
abundance: NA
CDR3nt: TGTGCCAGCAGTTACGAGGGGGCTTCTGGAAACACCATATATTTT
CDR3aa: CASSYEGASGNTIYF

v_gene: TRBV29-1
j_gene: TRBJ1-2
d_gene: TRBD1
abundance: once
CDR3nt: TGCAGCGTTGGCGGACAGGGGGCTAATGGCTACACCTTC
CDR3aa: CSVGGQGANGYTF

v_gene: TRBV13
j_gene: TRBJ1-3
d_gene: TRBD1
abundance: NA
CDR3nt: TGTGCCAGCAGCTGGACAGGGGCCGGAAACACCATATATTTT
CDR3aa: CASSWTGAGNTIYF